The 2 T cell receptor beta chains reported below all come from one sample, sequenced in a study of technical replicates of blood from a handful of donors. Repertoires were generated with immunoSEQ multiplex PCR, while TCRdb's copy carries only in-frame clones and drops some. The data contain approximately 85,000 clones, nearly 95% of them singletons. Sequencing used T cells isolated from PBMCs. The receptors were gathered from a human donor in good health.

The chain employs TRBV19 and TRBJ2-1; 16 bases are shared with TRBD2. After removal of 4 bases from V and 7 bases from J, the junction contained 7 bases not matched to a gene. This CDR3 region has 17 residues. CDR1 and CDR2 (germline): LNHDA, SQIVND (reference sequence). For the CDR3, the DNA is TGTGCCAGTAGTACCCCGGGACTAGCGGGAGGGGCAAATGAGCAGTTCTTC. It translates to CASSTPGLAGGANEQFF.

The chain carries TRBV11-2 and TRBJ2-4; 7 bases align to TRBD1. The CDR3 covers 11 residues. The V and J ends lost 8 bases and 9 bases, in that order; junction bases with no gene match: 4. Germline assignment: CDR1 SGHAT and CDR2 FQNNGV. DNA for the CDR3: TGTGCCAGCGAAAGACAGGGCATTCAGTACTTC. Amino acid sequence: CASERQGIQYF.